This entry describes one T cell receptor (beta chain). The antigen is undetermined. Cells sorted by CD45RO/CCR7/CD25/CD127/CD95/CD27 comprised CD4+ naive, central memory, regulatory and stem cell-like memory cells. Expressed TCRB transcripts were sequenced because the entire RNA isolate underwent reverse transcription. Method: immunoSEQ multiplex PCR; TCRdb's copy keeps in-frame clones and lacks some. The data hold 500,000 to 850,000 clones, with around 15% observed a single time. The data stem from a study of beta chain features in type 1 diabetes. Findings and limits, study-wide: Shorter templates might be favored by PCR, equally in patients and controls. Researchers report that Type 1 diabetes patients had moderately but significantly shorter TCRB CDR3s across all four CD4+ subsets.

This CDR3 is 16 amino acids long. Germline lookup yields CDR1 MGHDK and CDR2 SYGVNS. Losses at the gene ends were 4 bases for V and 3 bases for J; bases not matched to a gene: 10. The source material was naive CD4+ T cells from blood. This TCR derives from a man in his late teens or twenties with type 1 diabetes. The chain has TRBV25-1 and TRBJ1-1; 8 positions match TRBD1. The CDR3 sequence is CASSGTGHSRDTEAFF. The DNA for the CDR3 is TGTGCCAGCAGTGGGACAGGGCATTCTCGAGACACTGAAGCTTTCTTT.